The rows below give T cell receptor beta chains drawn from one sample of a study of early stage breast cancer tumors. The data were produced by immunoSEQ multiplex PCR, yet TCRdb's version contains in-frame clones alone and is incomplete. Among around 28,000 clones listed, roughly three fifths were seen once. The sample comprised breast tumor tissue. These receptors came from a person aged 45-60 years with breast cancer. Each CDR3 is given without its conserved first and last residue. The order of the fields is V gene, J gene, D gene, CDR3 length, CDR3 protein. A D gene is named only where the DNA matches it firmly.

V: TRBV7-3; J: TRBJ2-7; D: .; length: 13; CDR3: ASSLTAGPTYEQY
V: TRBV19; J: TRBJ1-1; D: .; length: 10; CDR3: ASKGSNTEAF
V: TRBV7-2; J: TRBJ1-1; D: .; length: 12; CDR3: ASSSHGTATEAF
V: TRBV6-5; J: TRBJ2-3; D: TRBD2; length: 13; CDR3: ASSYGTSDTDTQY
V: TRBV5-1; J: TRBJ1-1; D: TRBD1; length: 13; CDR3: ASSPDRASLTEAF
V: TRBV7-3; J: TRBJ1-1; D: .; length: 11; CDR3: ASSLNPEGEAF
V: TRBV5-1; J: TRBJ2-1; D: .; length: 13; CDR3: ASSLNPAGYNEQF
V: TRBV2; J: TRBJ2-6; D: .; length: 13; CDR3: ASSDDGSGANVLT
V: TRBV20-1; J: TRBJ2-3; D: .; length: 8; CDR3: SALGDTQY
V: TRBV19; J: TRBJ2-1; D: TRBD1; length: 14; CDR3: ASSTPQGARFNEQF
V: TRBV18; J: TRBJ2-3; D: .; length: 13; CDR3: ASSPPGRGTDTQY
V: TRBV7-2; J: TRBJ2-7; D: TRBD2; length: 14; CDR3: ASSLYLSGIGLEQY
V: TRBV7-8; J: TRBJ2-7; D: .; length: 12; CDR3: ASSLGGSGSEQY
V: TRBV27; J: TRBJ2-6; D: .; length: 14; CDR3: ASSLTAAAGANVLT
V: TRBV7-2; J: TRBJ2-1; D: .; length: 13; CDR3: ASSFVGYSYNEQF
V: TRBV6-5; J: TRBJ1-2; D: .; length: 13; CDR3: ASSYQADSLYGYT
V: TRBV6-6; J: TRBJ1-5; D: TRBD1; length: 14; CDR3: ASSSGTVPSNQPQH
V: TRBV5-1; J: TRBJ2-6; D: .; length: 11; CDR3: ASSLDGANVLT
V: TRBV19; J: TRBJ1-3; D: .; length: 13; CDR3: ASTRGGPPGNTIY
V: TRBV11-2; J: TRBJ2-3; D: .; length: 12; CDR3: ASRQGIVTDTQY
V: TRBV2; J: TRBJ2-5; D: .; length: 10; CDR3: ASSGQGETQY
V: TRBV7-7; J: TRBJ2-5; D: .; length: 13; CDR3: ASSSSGVGSETQY
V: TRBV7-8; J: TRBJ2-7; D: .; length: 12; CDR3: ASSLQESSYEQY
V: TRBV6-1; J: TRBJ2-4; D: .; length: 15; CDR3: ASSGGPNRGAKNIQY
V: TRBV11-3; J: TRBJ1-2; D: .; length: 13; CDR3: ASSPYTSRQCGYT
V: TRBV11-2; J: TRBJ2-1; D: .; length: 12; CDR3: ASSLVASDNEQF
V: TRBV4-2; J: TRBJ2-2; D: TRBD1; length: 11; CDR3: ASSQPGGGELF
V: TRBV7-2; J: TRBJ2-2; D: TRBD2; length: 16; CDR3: ASSLVRLAGGNTGELF
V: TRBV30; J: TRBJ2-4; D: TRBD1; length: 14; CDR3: AWSPGQGIAKNIQY
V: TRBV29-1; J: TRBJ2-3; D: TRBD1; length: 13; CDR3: SAENRDRGRDTQY
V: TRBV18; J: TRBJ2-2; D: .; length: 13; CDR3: ASSPAWKGTGELF
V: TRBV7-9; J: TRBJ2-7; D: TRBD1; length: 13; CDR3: ASSLTGTGAEEQY
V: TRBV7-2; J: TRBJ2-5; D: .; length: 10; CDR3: ASSLAQGTQY
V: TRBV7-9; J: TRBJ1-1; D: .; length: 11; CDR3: ASSLQGGTEAF
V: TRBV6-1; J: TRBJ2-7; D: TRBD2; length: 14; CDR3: ASSERGGLAAYEQY
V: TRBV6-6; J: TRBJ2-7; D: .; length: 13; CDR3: ASSYSTPPSYEQY
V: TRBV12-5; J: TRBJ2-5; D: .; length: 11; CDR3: ASGSTGGETQY
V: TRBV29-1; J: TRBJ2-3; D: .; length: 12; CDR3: SVETEVRIDTQY
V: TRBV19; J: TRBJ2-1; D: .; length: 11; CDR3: ASTPQGSYEQF
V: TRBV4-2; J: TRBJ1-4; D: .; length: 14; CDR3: ASSQVTGASNEKLF
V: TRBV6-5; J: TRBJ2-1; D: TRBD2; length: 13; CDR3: ASTPTSGRVNEQF
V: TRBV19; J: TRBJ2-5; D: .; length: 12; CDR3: ASSILGVDETQY
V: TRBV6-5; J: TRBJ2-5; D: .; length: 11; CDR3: ASSFSGGQTQY
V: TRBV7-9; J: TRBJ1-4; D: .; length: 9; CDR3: ASSLTEKLF
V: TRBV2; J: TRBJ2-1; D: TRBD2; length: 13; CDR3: ASSESLAGGNEQF
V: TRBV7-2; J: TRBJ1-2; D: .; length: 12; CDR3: ASRTGHPAYGYT
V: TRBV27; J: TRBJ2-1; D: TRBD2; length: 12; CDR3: ASSALLSGDEQF
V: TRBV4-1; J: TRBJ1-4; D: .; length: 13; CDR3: ASSLPDRRGEKLF
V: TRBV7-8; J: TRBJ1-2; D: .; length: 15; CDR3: ASSPAGGRGGGYGYT
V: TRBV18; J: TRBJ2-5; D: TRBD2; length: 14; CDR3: ASSPPRRAGAETQY
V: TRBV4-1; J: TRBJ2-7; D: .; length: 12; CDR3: ASSQDPVTYEQY